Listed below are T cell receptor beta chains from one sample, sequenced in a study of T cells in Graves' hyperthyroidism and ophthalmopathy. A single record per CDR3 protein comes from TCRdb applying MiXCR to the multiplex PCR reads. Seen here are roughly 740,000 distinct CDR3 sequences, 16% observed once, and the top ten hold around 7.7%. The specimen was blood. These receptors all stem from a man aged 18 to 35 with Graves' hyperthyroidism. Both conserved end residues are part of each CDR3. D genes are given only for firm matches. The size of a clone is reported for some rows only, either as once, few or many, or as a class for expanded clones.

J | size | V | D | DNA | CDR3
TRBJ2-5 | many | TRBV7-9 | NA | TGTGCCAGCCTCATCGGGGGAGAGACCCAGTACTTC | CASLIGGETQYF
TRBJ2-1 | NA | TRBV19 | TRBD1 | TGTGCCAGTAGGGCTTCCGGGACAGGCTACAATGAGCAGTTCTTC | CASRASGTGYNEQFF
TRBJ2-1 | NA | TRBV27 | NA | TGTGCCAGCAGTTTAGCGGGATACGCCTACAATGAGCAGTTCTTC | CASSLAGYAYNEQFF
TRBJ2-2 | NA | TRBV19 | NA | TGTGCCAGTAGTATAAGCGCGAACACCGGGGAGCTGTTTTTT | CASSISANTGELFF
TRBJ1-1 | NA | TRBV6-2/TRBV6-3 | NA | TGTGCCAGCAGTCCCGAATCGACAGCTATGAACACTGAAGCTTTCTTT | CASSPESTAMNTEAFF
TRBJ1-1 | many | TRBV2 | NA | TGTGCCAGCACCGTCCTGCAAGAAGCTTTCTTT | CASTVLQEAFF
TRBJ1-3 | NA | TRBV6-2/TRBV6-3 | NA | TGTGCCAGCAGTTACTCGCCGGGATCCTCTGGAAACACCATATATTTT | CASSYSPGSSGNTIYF
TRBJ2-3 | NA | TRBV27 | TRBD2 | TGTGCCAGCAGTAAATTGACTAGCGGGAGGCCTAGCACAGATACGCAGTATTTT | CASSKLTSGRPSTDTQYF
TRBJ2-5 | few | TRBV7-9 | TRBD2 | TGTGTCAGCAGCCCACTAGCGGGAGGGTTGGAGACCCAGTACTTC | CVSSPLAGGLETQYF
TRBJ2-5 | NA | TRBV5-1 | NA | TGCGCCAGCAGCGCCGGACTGTCGAGCCAAGAGACCCAGTACTTC | CASSAGLSSQETQYF
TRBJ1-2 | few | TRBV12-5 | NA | TGTGCTAGTGGTTTGGAGGCAACCGGCTACACCTTC | CASGLEATGYTF
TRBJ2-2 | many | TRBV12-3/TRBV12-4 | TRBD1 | TGTGCCAGCAGGGGGGACAGGGGGCGCGACGGGGAGCTGTTTTTT | CASRGDRGRDGELFF
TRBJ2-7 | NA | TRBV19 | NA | TGTGCCAGTAGTATAGCTGGGACCTCCTACGAGCAGTACTTC | CASSIAGTSYEQYF
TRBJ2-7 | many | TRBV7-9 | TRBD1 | TGTGCCATCCTCCCCGTGGGGCAGGGGGCAGATGAGCAGTACTTC | CAILPVGQGADEQYF
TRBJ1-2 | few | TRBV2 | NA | TGTGCCAGCAGAAAATACAACTATGGCTACACCTTC | CASRKYNYGYTF
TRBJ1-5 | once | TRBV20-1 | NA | TGCAGTGCCCTCCGGGACCACAATCAGCCCCAGCATTTT | CSALRDHNQPQHF
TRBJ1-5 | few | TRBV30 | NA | TGTGCCTGGAGCAGGTATAGCAATCAGCCCCAGCATTTT | CAWSRYSNQPQHF
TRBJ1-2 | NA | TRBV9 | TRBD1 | TGTGCCAGCAGCGCCCCCGTAGGGGGCGGCTACACCTTC | CASSAPVGGGYTF
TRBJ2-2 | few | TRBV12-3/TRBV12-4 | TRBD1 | TGTGCCATCCGGGACAGGGGTCGGCTAGCAGATACCGGGGAGCTGTTTTTT | CAIRDRGRLADTGELFF
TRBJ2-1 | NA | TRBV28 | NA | TGTGCCACTACAGTTATGGGCAGCGGCAATGAGCAGTTCTTC | CATTVMGSGNEQFF
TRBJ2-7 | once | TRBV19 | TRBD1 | TGTGCCAGTGCCGGGACAGGGTCCTCCTACGAGCAGTACTTC | CASAGTGSSYEQYF
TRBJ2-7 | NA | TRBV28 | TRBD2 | TGTGCCAGCAGTGCCCCGGGACTAGCGGGCTCCTACGAGCAGTACTTC | CASSAPGLAGSYEQYF
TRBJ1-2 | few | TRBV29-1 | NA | TGCAGCGTTGAACCCGGGGCCGGCTATGGCTACACCTTC | CSVEPGAGYGYTF
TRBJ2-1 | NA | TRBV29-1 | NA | TGCAGCGTCCCGGTGGGGGTGGGCAATGAGCAGTTCTTC | CSVPVGVGNEQFF
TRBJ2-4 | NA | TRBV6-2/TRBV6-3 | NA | TGTGCCAGCAAGACGGACAGAGGGCCCATCCAGTACTTC | CASKTDRGPIQYF
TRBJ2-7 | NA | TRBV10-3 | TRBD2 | TGTGCCATCCTAGCGGGAGCGAGCTCCTACGAGCAGTACTTC | CAILAGASSYEQYF
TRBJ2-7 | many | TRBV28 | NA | TGTGCCAGCAGCTTGGGCGGCTCCTACGAGCAGTACTTC | CASSLGGSYEQYF
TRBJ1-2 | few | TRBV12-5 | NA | TGTGCTAGTGGTTTGGGTCCGGCGCTCTCCGGCTATGGCTACACCTTC | CASGLGPALSGYGYTF
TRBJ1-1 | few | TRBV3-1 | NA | TGTGCCAGCAGCCAGCCGCGGAGGGGAGACACTGAAGCTTTCTTT | CASSQPRRGDTEAFF
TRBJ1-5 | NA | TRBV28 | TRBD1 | TGTGCCAGCATGGGGACCGGGACAGGGAACAATCAGCCCCAGCATTTT | CASMGTGTGNNQPQHF
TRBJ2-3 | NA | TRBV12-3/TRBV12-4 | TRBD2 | TGTGCCAGCAGGGCTCCTAGGGGACTAGCGGGTTCAGATACGCAGTATTTT | CASRAPRGLAGSDTQYF
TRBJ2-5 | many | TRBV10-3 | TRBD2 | TGTGCCATCAGTGAGTCAATAGCGGGATTGGGAGAGACCCAGTACTTC | CAISESIAGLGETQYF
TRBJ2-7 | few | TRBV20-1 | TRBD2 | TGCAGTGCTAGAGTGTCAGCGGGAGGAAATGAGCAGTACTTC | CSARVSAGGNEQYF
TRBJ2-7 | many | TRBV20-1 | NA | TGCAGTGCTAGCCCGAGGGGCGCGGGCTCCTACGAGCAGTACTTC | CSASPRGAGSYEQYF
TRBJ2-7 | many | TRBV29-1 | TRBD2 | TGCAGCGTTGAAGGGGATCGGGAGGCCCCCCTACGGCAGTACTTC | CSVEGDREAPLRQYF
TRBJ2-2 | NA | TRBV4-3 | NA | TGCGCCAGCAGACCCATGGGGAGCGGGGAGCTGTTTTTT | CASRPMGSGELFF
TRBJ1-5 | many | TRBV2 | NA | TGTGCCAGCAGGGACCTACCGGGGCCCCAGCATTTT | CASRDLPGPQHF
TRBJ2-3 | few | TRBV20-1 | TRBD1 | TGCAGTGCTAGCAGGGGGCGTCTAGCAGATACGCAGTATTTT | CSASRGRLADTQYF
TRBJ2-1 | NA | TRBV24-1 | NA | TGTGCCACCAGTGGAGGTTACTACAATGAGCAGTTCTTC | CATSGGYYNEQFF
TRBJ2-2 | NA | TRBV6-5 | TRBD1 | TGTGCCAGCAGCAAGGACAGGGGGAGAGGCACCGGGGAGCTGTTTTTT | CASSKDRGRGTGELFF
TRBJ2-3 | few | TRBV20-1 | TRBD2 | TGCAGTGCTAGTCCACTAGCGGCAAGCACAGATACGCAGTATTTT | CSASPLAASTDTQYF
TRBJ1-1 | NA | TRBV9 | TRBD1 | TGTGCCAGCAGCGTGACAGGGGGCATGGACACTGAAGCTTTCTTT | CASSVTGGMDTEAFF
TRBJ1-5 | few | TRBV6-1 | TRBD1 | TGTGCCAGCCAGGGGGCAGGTGAGAATCAGCCCCAGCATTTT | CASQGAGENQPQHF
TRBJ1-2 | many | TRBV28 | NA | TGTGCCAGCAGTTTTTTCCCCGACAGCCAGGGATCTGGCTACACCTTC | CASSFFPDSQGSGYTF
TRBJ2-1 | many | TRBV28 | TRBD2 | TGTGCCACCCTCAAACGACTAGCGGGAGGGAATGAGCAGTTCTTC | CATLKRLAGGNEQFF
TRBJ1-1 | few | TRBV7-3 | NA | TGTGCCAGCAGCTCGGGGGGGAGGGAAGAAGCTTTCTTT | CASSSGGREEAFF
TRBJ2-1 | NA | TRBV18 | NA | TGTGCCAGCTCACCAGACCGACTCTCCTACAATGAGCAGTTCTTC | CASSPDRLSYNEQFF
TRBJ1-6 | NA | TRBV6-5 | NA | TGTGCCAGCAGTTACTCGTGGAACCCTCAATCACCCCTCCACTTT | CASSYSWNPQSPLHF
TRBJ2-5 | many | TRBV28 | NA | TGTGCCAGCCGGGACGGATCACAAGAGACCCAGTACTTC | CASRDGSQETQYF
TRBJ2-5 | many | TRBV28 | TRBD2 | TGTGCCAGCAGCCTCCCCCCCCTAGCGGCCTTGGGAGAGACCCAGTACTTC | CASSLPPLAALGETQYF
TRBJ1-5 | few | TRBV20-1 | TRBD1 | TGCAGTGCACAGGGACAGGGCCTTCAGCCCCAGCATTTT | CSAQGQGLQPQHF
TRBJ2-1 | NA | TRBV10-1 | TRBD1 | TGCGCCAGCCCAGACAGGGGGAGGAGTGGGCAGTTCTTC | CASPDRGRSGQFF
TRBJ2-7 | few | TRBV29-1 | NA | TGCAGCTCCCGGCAGGTCAGGCCGTCTGAGCAGTACTTC | CSSRQVRPSEQYF
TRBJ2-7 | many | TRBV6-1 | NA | TGTGCCAGCAGTTATACACCTATGTCCTACGAGCAGTACTTC | CASSYTPMSYEQYF
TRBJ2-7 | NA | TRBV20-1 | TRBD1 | TGCAGTGTCATGGAACGAGGACAGGGATCCGAGCAGTACTTC | CSVMERGQGSEQYF
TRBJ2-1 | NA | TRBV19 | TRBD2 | TGTGCCAGTAGTAGCCTCCCAAGGCCGAGCGGGAGGGATAATGAGCAGTTCTTC | CASSSLPRPSGRDNEQFF
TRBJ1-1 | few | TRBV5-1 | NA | TGCGCCAGCAGCCTCCCACCAAACAAGGAAGCTTTCTTT | CASSLPPNKEAFF
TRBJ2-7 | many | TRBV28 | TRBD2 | TGTGCCAGCAGTTTATGGGGGGGTGGTAGCGGGAGCAGAAGGACCCCCTACGAGCAGTACTTC | CASSLWGGGSGSRRTPYEQYF